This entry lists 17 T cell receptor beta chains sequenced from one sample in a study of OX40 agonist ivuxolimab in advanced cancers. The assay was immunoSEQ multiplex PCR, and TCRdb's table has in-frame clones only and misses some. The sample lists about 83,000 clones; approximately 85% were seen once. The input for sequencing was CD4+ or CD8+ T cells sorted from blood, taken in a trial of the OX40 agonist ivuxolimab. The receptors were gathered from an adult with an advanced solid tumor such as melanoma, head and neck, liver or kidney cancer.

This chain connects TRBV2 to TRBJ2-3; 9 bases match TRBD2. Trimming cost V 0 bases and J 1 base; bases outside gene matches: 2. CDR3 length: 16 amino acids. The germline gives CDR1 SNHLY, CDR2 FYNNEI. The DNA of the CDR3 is TGTGCCAGCAGTGAAGCGGTAGCGGGGGGCACAGATACGCAGTATTTT. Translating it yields CASSEAVAGGTDTQYF. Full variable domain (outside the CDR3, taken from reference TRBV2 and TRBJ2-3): EPEVTQTPSHQVTQMGQEVILRCVPISNHLYFYWYRQILGQKVEFLVSFYNNEISEKSEIFDDQFSVERPDGSNFTLKIRSTKLEDSAMYFCASSEAVAGGTDTQYFGPGTRLTVL.

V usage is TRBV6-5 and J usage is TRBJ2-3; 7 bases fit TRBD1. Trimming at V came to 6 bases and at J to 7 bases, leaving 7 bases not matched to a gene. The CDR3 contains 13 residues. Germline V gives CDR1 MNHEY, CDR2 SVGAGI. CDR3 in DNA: TGTGCCAGCAGCTCCCGGGACAGTCATACGCAGTATTTT. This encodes CASSSRDSHTQYF.

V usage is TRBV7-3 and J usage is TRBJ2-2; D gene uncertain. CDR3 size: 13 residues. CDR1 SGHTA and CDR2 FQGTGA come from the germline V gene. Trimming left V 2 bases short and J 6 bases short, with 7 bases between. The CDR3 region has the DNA TGTGCCAGCAGCTTATACCAGGCCGGGGAGCTGTTTTTT. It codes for CASSLYQAGELFF. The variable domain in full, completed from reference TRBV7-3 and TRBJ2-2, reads GAGVSQTPSNKVTEKGKYVELRCDPISGHTALYWYRQSLGQGPEFLIYFQGTGAADDSGLPNDRFFAVRPEGSVSTLKIQRTERGDSAVYLCASSLYQAGELFFGEGSRLTVL.

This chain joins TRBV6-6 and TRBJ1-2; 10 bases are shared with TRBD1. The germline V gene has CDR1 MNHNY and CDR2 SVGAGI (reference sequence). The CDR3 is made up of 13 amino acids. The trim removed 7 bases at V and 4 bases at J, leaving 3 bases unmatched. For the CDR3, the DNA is TGTGCCAGCAATGACAGGGGGCTCTATGGCTACACCTTC. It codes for CASNDRGLYGYTF.

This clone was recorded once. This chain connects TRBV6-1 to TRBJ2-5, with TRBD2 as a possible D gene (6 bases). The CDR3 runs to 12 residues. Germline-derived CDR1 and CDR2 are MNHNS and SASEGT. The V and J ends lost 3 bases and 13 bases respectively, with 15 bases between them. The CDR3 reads CASSDSPGLPYF. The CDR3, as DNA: TGTGCCAGCAGTGATAGTCCGGGACTCCCGTACTTC.

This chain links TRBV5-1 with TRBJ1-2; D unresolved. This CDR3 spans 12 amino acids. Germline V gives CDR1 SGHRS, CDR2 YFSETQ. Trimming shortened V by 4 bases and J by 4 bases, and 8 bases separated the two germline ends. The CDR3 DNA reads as TGCGCCAGCAGCCCTGACATCTATGGCTACACCTTC. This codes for CASSPDIYGYTF.

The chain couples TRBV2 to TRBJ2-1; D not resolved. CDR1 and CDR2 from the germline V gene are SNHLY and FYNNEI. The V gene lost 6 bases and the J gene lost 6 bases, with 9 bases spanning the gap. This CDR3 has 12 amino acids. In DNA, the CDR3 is TGTGCCAGCAGCCTTCCGGGCAATGAGCAGTTCTTC. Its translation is CASSLPGNEQFF.

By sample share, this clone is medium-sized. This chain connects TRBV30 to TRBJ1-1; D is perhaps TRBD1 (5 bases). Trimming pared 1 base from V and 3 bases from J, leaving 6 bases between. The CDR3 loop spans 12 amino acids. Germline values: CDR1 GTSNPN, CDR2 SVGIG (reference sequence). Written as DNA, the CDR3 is TGTGCCTGGAGTGGACAGTACACTGAAGCTTTCTTT. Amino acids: CAWSGQYTEAFF. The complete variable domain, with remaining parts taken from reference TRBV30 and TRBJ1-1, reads SQTIHQWPATLVQPVGSPLSLECTVEGTSNPNLYWYRQAAGRGLQLLFYSVGIGQISSEVPQNLSASRPQDRQFILSSKKLLLSDSGFYLCAWSGQYTEAFFGQGTRLTVV.

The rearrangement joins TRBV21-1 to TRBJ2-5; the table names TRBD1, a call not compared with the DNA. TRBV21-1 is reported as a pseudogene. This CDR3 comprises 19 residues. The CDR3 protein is CASSNSEPRADRVSETQYF. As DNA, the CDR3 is TGTGCCAGCAGCAATTCGGAGCCACGAGCGGACAGGGTTTCGGAGACCCAGTACTTC.

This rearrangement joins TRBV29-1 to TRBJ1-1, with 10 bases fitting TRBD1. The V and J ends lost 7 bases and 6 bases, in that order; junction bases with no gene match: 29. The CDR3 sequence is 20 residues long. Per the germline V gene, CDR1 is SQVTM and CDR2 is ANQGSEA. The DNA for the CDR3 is TGCAGCGGACAGAGATTGGGCGGATGGGCCGGGACAGGGGCGGTAGCTGAAGCTTTCTTT. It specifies CSGQRLGGWAGTGAVAEAFF.

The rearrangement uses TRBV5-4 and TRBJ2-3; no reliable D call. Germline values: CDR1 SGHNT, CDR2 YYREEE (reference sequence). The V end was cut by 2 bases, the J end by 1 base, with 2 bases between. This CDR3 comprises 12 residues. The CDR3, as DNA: TGTGCCAGCAGCTTTCGCACAGATACGCAGTATTTT. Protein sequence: CASSFRTDTQYF.

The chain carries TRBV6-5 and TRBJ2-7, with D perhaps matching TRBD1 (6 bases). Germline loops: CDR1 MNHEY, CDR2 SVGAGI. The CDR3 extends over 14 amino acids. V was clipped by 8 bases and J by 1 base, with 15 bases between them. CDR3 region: CASSGQIYSYEQYF. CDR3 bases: TGTGCCAGCTCCGGACAGATATATTCCTACGAGCAGTACTTC.

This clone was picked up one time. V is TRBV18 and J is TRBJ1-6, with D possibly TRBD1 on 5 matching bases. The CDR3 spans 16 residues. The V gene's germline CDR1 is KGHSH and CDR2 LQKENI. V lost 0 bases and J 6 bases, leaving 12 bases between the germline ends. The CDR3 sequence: CASSPPGVGGNSPLHF. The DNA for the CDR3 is TGTGCCAGCTCACCACCAGGGGTAGGAGGTAATTCACCCCTCCACTTT.

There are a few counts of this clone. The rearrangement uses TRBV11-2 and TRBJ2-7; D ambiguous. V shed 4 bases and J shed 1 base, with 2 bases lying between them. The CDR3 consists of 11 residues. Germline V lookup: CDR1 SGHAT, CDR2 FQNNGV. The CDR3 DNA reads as TGTGCCAGCAGCTGGTCCTACGAGCAGTACTTC. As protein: CASSWSYEQYF.

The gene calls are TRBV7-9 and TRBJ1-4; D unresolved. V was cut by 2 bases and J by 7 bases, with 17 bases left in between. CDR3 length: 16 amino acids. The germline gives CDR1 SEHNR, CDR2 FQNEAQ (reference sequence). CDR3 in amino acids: CASSLTVSPRGEKLFF. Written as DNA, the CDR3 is TGTGCCAGCAGCTTAACCGTATCCCCTCGAGGTGAAAAACTGTTTTTT.

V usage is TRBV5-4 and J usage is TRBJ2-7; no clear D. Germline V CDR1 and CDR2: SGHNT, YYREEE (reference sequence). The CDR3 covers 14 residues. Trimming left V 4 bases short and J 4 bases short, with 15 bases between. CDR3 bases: TGTGCCAGCAGCGCAGGCGAAATCCTTTACGAGCAGTACTTC. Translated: CASSAGEILYEQYF.

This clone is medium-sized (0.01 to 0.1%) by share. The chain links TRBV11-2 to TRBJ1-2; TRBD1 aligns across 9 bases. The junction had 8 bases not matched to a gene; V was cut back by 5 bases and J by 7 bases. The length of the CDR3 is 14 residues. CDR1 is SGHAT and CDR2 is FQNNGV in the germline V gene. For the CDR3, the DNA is TGTGCCAGCAGCCACTACAGGGGGCGTTCTGGCTACACCTTC. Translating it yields CASSHYRGRSGYTF.